The next 12 T cell receptor beta chains were all read from a single sample in a study of CD8 T cells in ankylosing spondylitis. Using its own MiXCR run on the 5' RACE reads, TCRdb lists one record per CDR3 protein. The repertoire holds 200,000 to 250,000 distinct CDR3 sequences, with around 11% as singletons. The specimen was blood, either unsorted or a sorted T cell fraction (not recorded which). The source of these receptors is a male donor with ankylosing spondylitis or in good health (not recorded which).

This clonotype was seen repeatedly, ten times or more. The chain joins TRBV9 to TRBJ2-4; a weak D match, TRBD1 (5 bases). CDR1 and CDR2 (germline): SGDLS, YYNGEE. V was clipped by 0 bases and J by 3 bases, with 10 bases between them. This CDR3 comprises 15 residues. The CDR3: CASSVGGLGKNIQYF. CDR3 in DNA: TGTGCCAGCAGCGTAGGGGGCTTGGGCAAAAACATTCAGTACTTC.

This clonotype was detected many times. This chain uses TRBV12-3 or TRBV12-4 with TRBJ1-2; the match to TRBD1 covers 8 bases. The CDR3 covers 13 residues. Losses at the gene ends were 3 bases for V and 8 bases for J; bases not matched to a gene: 5. CDR3 coding DNA: TGTGCCAGCAGTTTCCAGGGGGCGGTCGGCTACACCTTC. Amino acid sequence: CASSFQGAVGYTF.

This clonotype was found many times. This chain connects TRBV5-1 to TRBJ1-1, with D tentatively TRBD1 (5 bases). V lost 0 bases and J lost 3, with 12 bases in between. This CDR3 has 15 amino acids. CDR1 and CDR2 from the germline V gene are SGHRS and YFSETQ. For the CDR3, the DNA is TGCGCCAGCAGCTTGGAGTGGGGGACTGACACTGAAGCTTTCTTT. The encoded protein is CASSLEWGTDTEAFF.

The gene calls are TRBV10-3 and TRBJ2-2, with 8 bases lining up with TRBD2. The CDR3 runs to 15 residues. The germline gives CDR1 ENHRY, CDR2 SYGVKD. V shed 6 bases and J 1 base; nucleotides not matched to a gene: 4. CDR3 protein: CAISPTSVNTGELFF. The CDR3 DNA is TGTGCCATCAGCCCGACTAGCGTGAACACCGGGGAGCTGTTTTTT.

This clonotype has a count of ten or more. The chain couples TRBV12-3 or TRBV12-4 to TRBJ2-1; D unclear. The CDR3 totals 15 residues. The V gene lost 6 bases and the J gene lost 0 bases, with 12 bases spanning the gap. CDR3 DNA: TGTGCCAGCAGACCTACGTGGGGCTCCTACAATGAGCAGTTCTTC. Encoded protein: CASRPTWGSYNEQFF.

The V and J genes are TRBV6-1 and TRBJ2-7; the D gene is possibly TRBD1 (6 bases). The CDR3 sequence is 15 residues long. CDR1 is MNHNS and CDR2 is SASEGT in the germline V gene. Trimming removed 4 bases at V and 0 bases at J, with 13 bases between. The CDR3 reads CASSGGQIHSYEQYF. DNA of the CDR3: TGTGCCAGCAGTGGGGGACAAATACACTCCTACGAGCAGTACTTC.

This chain links TRBV7-3 with TRBJ2-3, with 7 bases lining up with TRBD1. CDR3 length equals 14 residues. After removal of 9 bases from V and 4 bases from J, the junction contained 10 bases not matched to a gene. Germline assignment: CDR1 SGHTA and CDR2 FQGTGA. This chain's CDR3 is CARGGQLVADTQYF. CDR3 bases: TGTGCCAGAGGGGGACAGTTGGTCGCAGATACGCAGTATTTT.

This clonotype was recorded only once. J is TRBJ2-7 and V is TRBV7-9, with TRBD1 matching 7 bases. This CDR3 contains 14 residues. The V gene's germline CDR1 is SEHNR and CDR2 FQNEAQ (reference sequence). Trimming cost V 4 bases and J 2 bases; bases outside gene matches: 5. CDR3 nucleotides: TGTGCCAGCAGCTGGCGACAGGGTCCCTACGAGCAGTACTTC. It codes for CASSWRQGPYEQYF.

Here the CDR3 reads CSAAGSNQPQHF. The CDR3 DNA reads TGCAGTGCGGCGGGGTCCAATCAGCCCCAGCATTTT. The V call is TRBV20-1, the J call TRBJ1-5; no reliable D call. The germline V gene has CDR1 DFQATT and CDR2 SNEGSKA (reference sequence). The V end lost 6 bases, the J end lost 3 bases, and 9 bases lay between the germline ends. CDR3 length: 12 residues.

The chain uses TRBV14 and TRBJ1-2; no reliable D call. This CDR3 region has 15 residues. Germline assignment: CDR1 SGHDN and CDR2 FVKESK. The V gene lost 1 base and the J gene lost 4 bases, with 13 bases spanning the gap. Written as DNA, the CDR3 is TGTGCCAGCAGCCAAGGGCCCGGATGGATCTATGGCTACACCTTC. Residues: CASSQGPGWIYGYTF. The full variable domain, its missing parts supplied by reference TRBV14 and TRBJ1-2, is EAGVTQFPSHSVIEKGQTVTLRCDPISGHDNLYWYRRVMGKEIKFLLHFVKESKQDESGMPNNRFLAERTGGTYSTLKVQPAELEDSGVYFCASSQGPGWIYGYTFGSGTRLTVV.

This clonotype was observed a few times. V and J are TRBV3-1 and TRBJ1-1, with D possibly being TRBD1 (5 bases). Per the germline V gene, CDR1 is LGHDT and CDR2 is YNNKEL (reference sequence). V lost 6 bases and J 3 bases, leaving 8 bases between the germline ends. This CDR3 is 12 amino acids long. The CDR3 DNA reads TGTGCCAGCAGGGGGGGGGACACTGAAGCTTTCTTT. Translated, it gives CASRGGDTEAFF.

Notes on this clonotype: One junction end disagrees with the germline gene, perhaps due to a read error. This chain connects TRBV3-1 to TRBJ2-5; D might be TRBD2 (5 bases). Germline V gene sequence: CDR1 LGHDT, CDR2 YNNKEL (reference sequence). The CDR3 runs to 17 residues. The CDR3 sequence is CACSQGHPAALEETQYF. The CDR3 nucleotides are TGTGCCTGCAGCCAAGGCCATCCAGCGGCGCTGGAAGAGACCCAGTACTTC.